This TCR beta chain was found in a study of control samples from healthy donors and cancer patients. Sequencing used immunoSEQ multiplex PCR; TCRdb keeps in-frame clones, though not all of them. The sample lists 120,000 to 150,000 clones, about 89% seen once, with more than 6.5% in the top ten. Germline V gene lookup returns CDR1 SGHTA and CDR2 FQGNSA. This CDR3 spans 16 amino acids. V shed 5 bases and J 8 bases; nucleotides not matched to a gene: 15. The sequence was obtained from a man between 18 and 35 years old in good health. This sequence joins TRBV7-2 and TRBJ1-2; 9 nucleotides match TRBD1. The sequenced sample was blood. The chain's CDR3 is CASSPRSDRGLRGYTF. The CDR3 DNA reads TGTGCCAGCAGCCCCCGTTCGGACAGGGGTTTGCGAGGCTACACCTTC. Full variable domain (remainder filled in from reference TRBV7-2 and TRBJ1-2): GAGVSQSPSNKVTEKGKDVELRCDPISGHTALYWYRQSLGQGLEFLIYFQGNSAPDKSGLPSDRFSAERTGGSVSTLTIQRTQQEDSAVYLCASSPRSDRGLRGYTFGSGTRLTVV.